This T cell receptor beta chain was profiled in a study of T cells in lung cancer brain metastases. Patients had resection for synchronous oligometastatic disease or delayed recurrence of a solitary brain metastasis. Exclusion applied to any patient with a history of multiple malignancies. Each sample used roughly 2–5 ug genomic DNA, matched between paired samples. The table came from immunoSEQ multiplex PCR; TCRdb's copy has only in-frame clones and leaves some out. The sample lists around 1,900 clones, 75% to 90% occurring once. CDR3 size: 11 residues. V was cut by 2 bases and J by 2 bases, with 1 base left in between. The germline gives CDR1 SGHVS, CDR2 FQNEAQ.

The clonotype comes from a woman aged 45-65 years with non-small cell lung cancer that had spread to the brain. The J gene is TRBJ2-7, the V gene TRBV7-8; D uncertain. The sequenced sample consisted of tumor tissue from a brain metastasis. The CDR3 loop reads CASSLTYEQYF. CDR3 nucleotides: TGTGCCAGCAGCTTAACCTACGAGCAGTACTTC.